These T cell receptor beta chains were read from a single sample in a study of blood T cell repertoires in COVID-19. Generated by immunoSEQ multiplex PCR, the TCRdb table keeps only in-frame clones and is missing some. Among about 59,000 clones, 65% to 80% were seen once, and the ten largest hold under 4%. The specimen was peripheral blood. Every receptor here comes from a man between 60 and 70 years old with acute or convalescent COVID-19. CDR3s include the opening cysteine and the closing phenylalanine or tryptophan. The D gene is left open where the match is weak. Where a row states a size, it is once, few, many or the class of an expanded clone; other rows omit it.

D | J | size | V | DNA | CDR3
NA | TRBJ2-5 | NA | TRBV7-8 | TGTGCCAGCAGCCTTCGGCGGGACCAACAAGAGACCCAGTACTTC | CASSLRRDQQETQYF
TRBD1 | TRBJ2-7 | NA | TRBV5-1 | TGCGCCAGCAGCCCACCGGGACAGGGGGGGCGCGAGCAGTACTTC | CASSPPGQGGREQYF
NA | TRBJ2-1 | NA | TRBV24-1 | TGTGCCACCAGTGACTCCCGTAGACTCGATGAGCAGTTCTTC | CATSDSRRLDEQFF
TRBD2 | TRBJ2-1 | NA | TRBV5-1 | TGCGCCAGCAGCTTGGGCGCGGGAGGTACCTACAATGAGCAGTTCTTC | CASSLGAGGTYNEQFF
TRBD1 | TRBJ1-1 | few | TRBV28 | TGTGCCAGCAGTTCCCCCGGCTCAACTTCAGGGGGCAGGAGACAGTTGAACACTGAAGCTTTCTTT | CASSSPGSTSGGRRQLNTEAFF
TRBD1 | TRBJ1-3 | NA | TRBV29-1 | TGCAGCGTTGAAGATCCTCGACAGGGGGCAATCCGATATTTT | CSVEDPRQGAIRYF
TRBD2 | TRBJ2-2 | NA | TRBV9 | TGTGCCAGCAGCCATAAGGCGGGAGAAACAACCGGGGAGCTGTTTTTT | CASSHKAGETTGELFF
NA | TRBJ1-4 | NA | TRBV29-1 | TGCAGCGTGAACAGGGATAGTGAAAAACTGTTTTTT | CSVNRDSEKLFF
NA | TRBJ1-5 | once | TRBV4-2 | TGTGCCAGCAGCCAAGATGATGGAGCGACGGCCCGGGTTATCGATCAGCCCCAGCATTTT | CASSQDDGATARVIDQPQHF
NA | TRBJ2-1 | once | TRBV10-1 | TGCGCCAGCAGCCCCGGAGGGTCCTACAATGAGCAGTTCTTC | CASSPGGSYNEQFF
NA | TRBJ2-7 | few | TRBV15 | TGTGCCACCAGCAGAGATAGGCACTATTACGAGCAGTACTTC | CATSRDRHYYEQYF
TRBD1 | TRBJ1-2 | NA | TRBV7-3 | TGTGCCAGCAGCGTGGGACAGGGGGCGTTTGGCTACACCTTC | CASSVGQGAFGYTF
TRBD2 | TRBJ2-7 | NA | TRBV5-1 | TGCGCCAGCAGGACTAGCGGGAGCTACGAGCAGTACTTC | CASRTSGSYEQYF
NA | TRBJ2-1 | NA | TRBV7-9 | TGTGCCAGCAGCTTAGGGGGAGAGGTTTTTCCGTTCTTC | CASSLGGEVFPFF
NA | TRBJ2-3 | NA | TRBV29-1 | TGCAGCGTTAAAGGCCCCTCGGGCACAGATACGCAGTATTTT | CSVKGPSGTDTQYF
NA | TRBJ1-2 | medium-sized | TRBV7-2 | TGTGCCAGCAGCTTGGGGAGGGGATTAGGCTACACCTTC | CASSLGRGLGYTF
TRBD2 | TRBJ2-7 | NA | TRBV6-5 | TGTGCCAGCAGTTACTCGGCGGGAGGCTACGAGCAGTACTTC | CASSYSAGGYEQYF
NA | TRBJ1-2 | NA | TRBV6-5 | TGTGCCAGCAGTTACTACGGGGGTAGCTATGGCTACACCTTC | CASSYYGGSYGYTF
NA | TRBJ1-1 | NA | TRBV9 | TGTGCCAGCAGCGTGTCAGGGTTCGTGAACACTGAAGCTTTCTTT | CASSVSGFVNTEAFF
NA | TRBJ2-3 | NA | TRBV5-1 | TGCGCCAGCAGCTTTTGGGGCAGGGATACGCAGTATTTT | CASSFWGRDTQYF
NA | TRBJ2-1 | NA | TRBV7-2 | TGTGCCAGCAGTTCCCTAGCCGGGAGCCAAAATGAGCAGTTCTTC | CASSSLAGSQNEQFF
TRBD2 | TRBJ2-1 | NA | TRBV5-4 | TGTGCCAGCAGCTTGACGCTAGCGGCCTACAATGAGCAGTTCTTC | CASSLTLAAYNEQFF
NA | TRBJ1-3 | NA | TRBV20-1 | TGCAGGAACAACCAAAGAAACACCATATATTTT | CRNNQRNTIYF
NA | TRBJ1-5 | once | TRBV28 | TGTGCCAGCAGTTTGCGGACAGCCGGCAATCAGCCCCAGCATTTT | CASSLRTAGNQPQHF
NA | TRBJ2-2 | NA | TRBV4-2 | TGTGCCAGCAGCCAAGAAGTTGTTCAGGGAAACACCGGGGAGCTGTTTTTT | CASSQEVVQGNTGELFF
NA | TRBJ2-7 | once | TRBV2 | TGTGCCAGCACTTCACCCACGGGATCCTACGAGCAGTACTTC | CASTSPTGSYEQYF
TRBD1 | TRBJ1-1 | few | TRBV6-6 | TGTGCCAGCAGGCTACAGGGGGCCACTGAAGCTTTCTTT | CASRLQGATEAFF
TRBD1 | TRBJ1-6 | few | TRBV28 | TGTGCCAGCAGTTTATTGTATCGACAGGGGGCAGGATCACCCCTCCACTTT | CASSLLYRQGAGSPLHF
NA | TRBJ2-1 | few | TRBV2 | TGTGCCAGCAGCGACGGGCTAGCAGACGGGAGCAATGAGCAGTTCTTC | CASSDGLADGSNEQFF
TRBD2 | TRBJ2-3 | NA | TRBV18 | TGTGCCAGCTCACCGACTAGCGGGAGGTTAGATACGCAGTATTTT | CASSPTSGRLDTQYF
NA | TRBJ2-7 | NA | TRBV23-1 | TGCGCCAGCAGTCAGTGTGGGGGGAATCCCTACGAGCAGTACTTC | CASSQCGGNPYEQYF
TRBD1 | TRBJ2-7 | NA | TRBV3-1/TRBV3-2 | TGTGCCAGCAGCCCCGGGACAGGAACCTACGAGCAGTACTTC | CASSPGTGTYEQYF
TRBD1 | TRBJ1-2 | few | TRBV2 | TGTGCCAGCATGCCGTTACAGGGGGCCTATGGCTACACCTTC | CASMPLQGAYGYTF
NA | TRBJ1-5 | once | TRBV28 | TGTGCCAGCAGTCTTGGCGGGGGCGCCGGCCAGCCCCAGCATTTT | CASSLGGGAGQPQHF
TRBD2 | TRBJ2-1 | NA | TRBV11-3 | TGTGCCAGCAGCTTGGGACTAGCGGGAGAAGAGCAGTTCTTC | CASSLGLAGEEQFF
NA | TRBJ2-7 | NA | TRBV9 | TGTGCCAGCAGCGTAGATGGGTTAGCCCAGGAGCAGTACTTC | CASSVDGLAQEQYF
TRBD1 | TRBJ1-6 | NA | TRBV25-1 | TGTGCCAGCACTGGACAGGGGTGGTCACCCCTCCACTTT | CASTGQGWSPLHF
NA | TRBJ1-5 | NA | TRBV7-9 | TGTGCCAGCAGCCCTGACAATAATGTTCAGCCCCAGCATTTT | CASSPDNNVQPQHF
NA | TRBJ1-5 | NA | TRBV25-1 | TGTGCCAGCTCTGGGACTAATCAGCCCCAGCATTTT | CASSGTNQPQHF
NA | TRBJ1-4 | NA | TRBV19 | TGTGCCAGTAGTTTGACAGGTCAGGCGTCCGCGGAAAATGAAAAACTGTTTTTT | CASSLTGQASAENEKLFF
NA | TRBJ2-3 | NA | TRBV7-2 | TGTGCCTCGGGCTTGGGGCCGAGCACAGATACGCAGTATTTT | CASGLGPSTDTQYF
NA | TRBJ1-5 | NA | TRBV28 | TGTGCCAGCAGTTTACTGACAGAATCAAATCAGCCCCAGCATTTT | CASSLLTESNQPQHF